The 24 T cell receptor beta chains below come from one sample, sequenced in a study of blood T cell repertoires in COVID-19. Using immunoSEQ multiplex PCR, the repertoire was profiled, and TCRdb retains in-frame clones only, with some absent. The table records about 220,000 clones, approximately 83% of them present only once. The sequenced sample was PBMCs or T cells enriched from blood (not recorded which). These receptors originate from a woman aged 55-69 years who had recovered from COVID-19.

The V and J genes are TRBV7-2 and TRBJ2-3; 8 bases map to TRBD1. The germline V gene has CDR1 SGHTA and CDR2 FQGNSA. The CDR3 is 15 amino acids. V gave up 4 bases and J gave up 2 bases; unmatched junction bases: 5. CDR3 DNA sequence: TGTGCCAGCAGCTCGGGACAGGTGAACACAGATACGCAGTATTTT. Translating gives CASSSGQVNTDTQYF.

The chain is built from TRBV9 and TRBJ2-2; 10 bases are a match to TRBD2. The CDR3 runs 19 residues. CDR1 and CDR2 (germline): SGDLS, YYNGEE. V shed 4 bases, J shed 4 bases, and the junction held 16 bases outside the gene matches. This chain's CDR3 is CASSPRGLAAISRTGELFF. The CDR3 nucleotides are TGTGCCAGCAGCCCAAGAGGACTAGCGGCGATATCTCGCACCGGGGAGCTGTTTTTT.

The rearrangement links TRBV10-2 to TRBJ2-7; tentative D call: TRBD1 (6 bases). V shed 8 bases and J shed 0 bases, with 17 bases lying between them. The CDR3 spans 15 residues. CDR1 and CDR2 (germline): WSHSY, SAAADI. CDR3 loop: CASADRERLSYEQYF. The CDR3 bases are TGCGCCAGCGCGGACAGAGAGAGGCTCTCCTACGAGCAGTACTTC.

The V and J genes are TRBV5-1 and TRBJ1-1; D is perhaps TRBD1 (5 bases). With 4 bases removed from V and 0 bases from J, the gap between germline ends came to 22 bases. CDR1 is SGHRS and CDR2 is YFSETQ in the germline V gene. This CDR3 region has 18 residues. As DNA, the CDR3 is TGCGCCAGCAGCGGTCGCCCTGGGGGGGGAACGGTGAACACTGAAGCTTTCTTT. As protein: CASSGRPGGGTVNTEAFF.

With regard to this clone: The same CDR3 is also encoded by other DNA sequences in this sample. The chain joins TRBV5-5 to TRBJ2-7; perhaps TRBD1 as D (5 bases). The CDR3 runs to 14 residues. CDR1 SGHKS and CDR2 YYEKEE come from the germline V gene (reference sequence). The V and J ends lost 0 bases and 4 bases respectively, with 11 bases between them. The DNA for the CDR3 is TGTGCCAGCAGCTTGGGGGGCAGCTTGTACGAGCAGTACTTC. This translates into CASSLGGSLYEQYF.

CDR3 loop: CASSKISQGSYNEQFF. The CDR3 DNA follows: TGTGCCAGCAGCAAAATCTCACAGGGTAGCTACAATGAGCAGTTCTTC. This rearrangement joins TRBV21-1 to TRBJ2-1; TRBD1 reflects the table's D call only, with no check against the DNA. TRBV21-1 has pseudogene status. CDR3 length: 16 amino acids.

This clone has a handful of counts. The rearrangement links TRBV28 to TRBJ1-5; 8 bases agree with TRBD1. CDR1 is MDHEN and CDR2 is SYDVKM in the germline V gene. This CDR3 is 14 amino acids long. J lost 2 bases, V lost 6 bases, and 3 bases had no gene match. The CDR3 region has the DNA TGTGCCAGCAGCCAGACAGGGGGCAATCAGCCCCAGCATTTT. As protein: CASSQTGGNQPQHF.

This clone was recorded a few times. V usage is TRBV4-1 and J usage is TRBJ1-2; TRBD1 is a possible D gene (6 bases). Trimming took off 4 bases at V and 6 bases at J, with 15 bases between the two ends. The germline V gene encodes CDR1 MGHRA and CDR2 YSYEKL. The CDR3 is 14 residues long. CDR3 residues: CASSPLSRGDGYTF. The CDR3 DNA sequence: TGCGCCAGCAGCCCCCTGAGCAGGGGAGATGGCTACACCTTC.

Here the CDR3 reads CASSFPTGGGGNTIYF. CDR3 in DNA: TGTGCCAGCAGCTTCCCGACAGGGGGTGGTGGAAACACCATATATTTT. The genes are TRBV7-9 and TRBJ1-3, with TRBD1 identical over 9 bases. Per germline, CDR1 SEHNR and CDR2 FQNEAQ (reference sequence). Trimming took 3 bases from V and 3 from J; bases not matched to a gene: 6. There are 16 residues in the CDR3.

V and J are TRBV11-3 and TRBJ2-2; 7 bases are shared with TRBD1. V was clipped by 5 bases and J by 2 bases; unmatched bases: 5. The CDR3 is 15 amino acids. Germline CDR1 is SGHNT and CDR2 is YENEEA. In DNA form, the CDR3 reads TGTGCCAGCAGCCTACAGGGGTCAAACACCGGGGAGCTGTTTTTT. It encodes CASSLQGSNTGELFF.

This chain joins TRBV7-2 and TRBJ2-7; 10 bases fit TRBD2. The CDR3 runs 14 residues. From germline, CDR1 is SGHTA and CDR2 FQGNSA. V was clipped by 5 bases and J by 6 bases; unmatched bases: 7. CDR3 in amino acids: CASSQSGRAAEQYF. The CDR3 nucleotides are TGTGCCAGCAGCCAGAGCGGGAGGGCGGCCGAGCAGTACTTC.

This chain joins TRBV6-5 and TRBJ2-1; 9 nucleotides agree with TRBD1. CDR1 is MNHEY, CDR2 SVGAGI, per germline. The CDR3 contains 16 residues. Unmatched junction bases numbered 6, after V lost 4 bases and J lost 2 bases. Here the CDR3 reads CASSSSDRGPYNEQFF. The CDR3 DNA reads TGTGCCAGCAGTTCGTCGGACAGGGGTCCCTACAATGAGCAGTTCTTC.

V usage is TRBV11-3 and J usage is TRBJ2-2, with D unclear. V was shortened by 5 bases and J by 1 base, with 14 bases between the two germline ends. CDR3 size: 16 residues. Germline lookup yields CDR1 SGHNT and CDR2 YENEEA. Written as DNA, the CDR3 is TGTGCCAGCAGCCCCGGTGCCTCCTTGAACACCGGGGAGCTGTTTTTT. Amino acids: CASSPGASLNTGELFF.

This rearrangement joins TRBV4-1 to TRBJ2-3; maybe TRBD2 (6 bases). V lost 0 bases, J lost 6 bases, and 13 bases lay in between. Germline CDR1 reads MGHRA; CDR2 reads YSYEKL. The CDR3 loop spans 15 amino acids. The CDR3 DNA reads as TGCGCCAGCAGCCAAGACGGGGGTTATGCGGATACGCAGTATTTT. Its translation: CASSQDGGYADTQYF.

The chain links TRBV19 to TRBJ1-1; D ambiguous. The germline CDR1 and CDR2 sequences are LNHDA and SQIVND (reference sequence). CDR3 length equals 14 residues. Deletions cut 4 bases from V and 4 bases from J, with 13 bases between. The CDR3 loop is CASSKSKEATEAFF. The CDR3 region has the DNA TGTGCCAGTAGTAAGTCGAAGGAGGCCACTGAAGCTTTCTTT.

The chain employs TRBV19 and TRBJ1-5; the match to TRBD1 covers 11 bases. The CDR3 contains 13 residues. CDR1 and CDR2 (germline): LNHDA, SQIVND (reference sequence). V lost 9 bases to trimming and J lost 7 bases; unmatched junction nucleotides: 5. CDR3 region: CASRTGGLQPQHF. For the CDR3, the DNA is TGTGCCAGCCGGACAGGGGGCTTACAGCCCCAGCATTTT. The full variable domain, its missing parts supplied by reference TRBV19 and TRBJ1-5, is DGGITQSPKYLFRKEGQNVTLSCEQNLNHDAMYWYRQDPGQGLRLIYYSQIVNDFQKGDIAEGYSVSREKKESFPLTVTSAQKNPTAFYLCASRTGGLQPQHFGDGTRLSIL.

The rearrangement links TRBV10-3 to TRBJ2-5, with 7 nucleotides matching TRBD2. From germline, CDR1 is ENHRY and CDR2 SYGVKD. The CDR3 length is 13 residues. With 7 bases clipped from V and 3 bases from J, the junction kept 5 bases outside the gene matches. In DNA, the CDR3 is TGTGCCATCAACCGGGGGGAGAAAGAGACCCAGTACTTC. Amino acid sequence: CAINRGEKETQYF.

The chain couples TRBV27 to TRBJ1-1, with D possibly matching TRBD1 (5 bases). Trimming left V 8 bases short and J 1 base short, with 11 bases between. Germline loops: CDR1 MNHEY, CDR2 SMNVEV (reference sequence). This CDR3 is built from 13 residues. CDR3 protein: CASRADRNTEAFF. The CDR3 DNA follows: TGTGCCAGCCGCGCCGACAGGAACACTGAAGCTTTCTTT.

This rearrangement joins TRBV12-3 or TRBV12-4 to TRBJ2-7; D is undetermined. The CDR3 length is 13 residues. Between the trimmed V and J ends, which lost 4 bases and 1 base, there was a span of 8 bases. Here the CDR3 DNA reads TGTGCCAGCAGTTGGGCCTATTCCTACGAGCAGTACTTC. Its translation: CASSWAYSYEQYF.

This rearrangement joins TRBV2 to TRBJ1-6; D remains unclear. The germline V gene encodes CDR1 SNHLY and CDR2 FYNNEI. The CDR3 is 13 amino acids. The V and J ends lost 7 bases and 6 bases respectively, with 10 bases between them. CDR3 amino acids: CASKSGFNSPLHF. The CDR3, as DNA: TGTGCCAGCAAGAGCGGGTTTAATTCACCCCTCCACTTT.

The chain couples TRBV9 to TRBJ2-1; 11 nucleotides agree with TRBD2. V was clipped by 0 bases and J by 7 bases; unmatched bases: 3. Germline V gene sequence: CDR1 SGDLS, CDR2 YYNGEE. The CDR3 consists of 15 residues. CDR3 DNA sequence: TGTGCCAGCAGCGTAGGCTCTAGCGGGGGGAATGAGCAGTTCTTC. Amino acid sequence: CASSVGSSGGNEQFF.

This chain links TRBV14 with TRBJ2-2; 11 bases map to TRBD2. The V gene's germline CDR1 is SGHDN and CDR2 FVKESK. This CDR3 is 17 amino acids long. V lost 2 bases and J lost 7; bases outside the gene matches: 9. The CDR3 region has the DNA TGTGCCAGCAGCCAATTCACTAGCGGGAGTTCCAGCGGGGAGCTGTTTTTT. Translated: CASSQFTSGSSSGELFF.

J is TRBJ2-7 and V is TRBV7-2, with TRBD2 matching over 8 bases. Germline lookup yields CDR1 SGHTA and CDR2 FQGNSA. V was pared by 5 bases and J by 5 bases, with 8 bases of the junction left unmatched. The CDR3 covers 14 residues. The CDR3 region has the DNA TGTGCCAGCAGCCCCCGGATAGCGGGGAACGAGCAGTACTTC. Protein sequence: CASSPRIAGNEQYF. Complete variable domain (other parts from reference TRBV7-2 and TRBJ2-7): GAGVSQSPSNKVTEKGKDVELRCDPISGHTALYWYRQSLGQGLEFLIYFQGNSAPDKSGLPSDRFSAERTGGSVSTLTIQRTQQEDSAVYLCASSPRIAGNEQYFGPGTRLTVT.

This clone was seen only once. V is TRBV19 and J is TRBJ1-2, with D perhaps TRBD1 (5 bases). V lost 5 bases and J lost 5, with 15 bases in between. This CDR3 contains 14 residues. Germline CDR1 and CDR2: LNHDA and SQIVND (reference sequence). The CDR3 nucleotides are TGTGCCAGTAGTTGGCAGGGTGGGCGGTATGGCTACACCTTC. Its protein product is CASSWQGGRYGYTF.